A single sample gave rise to the 28 T cell receptor beta chains below, sequenced in a study of sequential checkpoint blockade in melanoma. Clones were sequenced by immunoSEQ multiplex PCR, and TCRdb holds only the in-frame ones, with some missing. This sample has about 38,000 clones, with around nine tenths found just once. Treatment specified: randomized to nivolumab then ipilimumab (arm A) or the reverse (arm B). The input for sequencing was CD8+ T cells sorted from blood (inferred from file names), taken from a patient given nivolumab and ipilimumab in sequence. Receptor source: a human donor with melanoma.

The chain is built from TRBV4-1 and TRBJ2-5; perhaps TRBD1 as D (6 bases). The CDR3 loop spans 13 amino acids. Trimming left V 4 bases short and J 3 bases short, with 9 bases between. Germline assignment: CDR1 MGHRA and CDR2 YSYEKL. This CDR3 reads CASSPPGEETQYF. Written as DNA, the CDR3 is TGCGCCAGCAGCCCACCAGGGGAAGAGACCCAGTACTTC.

The chain combines TRBV29-1 with TRBJ1-2, with 7 bases matching TRBD1. Germline CDR1 and CDR2: SQVTM and ANQGSEA. The V segment lost 4 bases and the J segment 2 bases; nucleotides outside the gene matches: 7. The CDR3 is made up of 14 amino acids. The CDR3 loop reads CSVAARTGNYGYTF. The CDR3 nucleotides read TGCAGCGTTGCCGCCCGGACAGGCAACTATGGCTACACCTTC.

V is TRBV27 and J is TRBJ1-5, with 7 bases matching TRBD1. V lost 8 bases and J lost 2; bases outside the gene matches: 6. Germline-derived CDR1 and CDR2 are MNHEY and SMNVEV (reference sequence). This CDR3 is 14 amino acids long. CDR3 bases: TGTGCCAGCGGAAACAGGGGAGGCAATCAGCCCCAGCATTTT. Protein: CASGNRGGNQPQHF.

The V gene is TRBV15, the J gene TRBJ2-1; the D gene is possibly TRBD2 (5 bases). Germline V gene lookup returns CDR1 LNHNV and CDR2 YYDKDF (reference sequence). With 0 bases removed from V and 0 bases from J, the gap between germline ends came to 12 bases. This CDR3 spans 17 amino acids. In DNA, the CDR3 is TGTGCCACCAGCAGAGATCGAGGGCTTAGCTCCTACAATGAGCAGTTCTTC. Protein product: CATSRDRGLSSYNEQFF.

The gene calls are TRBV27 and TRBJ2-1; TRBD2 matches at 12 bases. This CDR3 has 21 residues. From germline, CDR1 is MNHEY and CDR2 SMNVEV (reference sequence). V was clipped by 2 bases and J by 0 bases; unmatched bases: 14. CDR3 sequence: CASSLVFPGLAGSSSYNEQFF. For the CDR3, the DNA is TGTGCCAGCAGTTTAGTCTTTCCGGGACTAGCGGGTTCCAGCTCCTACAATGAGCAGTTCTTC.

This clone came up once. The V gene is TRBV30, the J gene TRBJ2-1; TRBD2 agrees at 13 bases. J lost 9 bases, V lost 4 bases, and 6 bases had no gene match. Germline loops: CDR1 GTSNPN, CDR2 SVGIG (reference sequence). CDR3 size: 14 residues. CDR3 bases: TGTGCCTGGATACTAGCGGGAGGGGGAGGTGAGCAGTTCTTC. Translating it yields CAWILAGGGGEQFF. Complete variable domain (other parts from reference TRBV30 and TRBJ2-1): SQTIHQWPATLVQPVGSPLSLECTVEGTSNPNLYWYRQAAGRGLQLLFYSVGIGQISSEVPQNLSASRPQDRQFILSSKKLLLSDSGFYLCAWILAGGGGEQFFGPGTRLTVL.

The genes are TRBV19 and TRBJ2-1; 14 bases are a match to TRBD2. Germline lookup yields CDR1 LNHDA and CDR2 SQIVND (reference sequence). The CDR3 has 16 amino acids. The junction had 9 bases not matched to a gene; V was cut back by 5 bases and J by 9 bases. The CDR3 bases are TGTGCCAGTAGTTTTACCGGGACTAGCGGGAGTGGTGAGCAGTTCTTC. Its translation: CASSFTGTSGSGEQFF.

This clone was recorded once. The chain links TRBV28 to TRBJ1-2; 8 bases are a match to TRBD1. V dropped 5 bases and J dropped 2; count of bases not matched to a gene: 19. CDR3 length: 19 amino acids. Germline V gene sequence: CDR1 MDHEN, CDR2 SYDVKM. CDR3 coding DNA: TGTGCCAGCAGTGCGGGCCAGGGGGCCGTTTCGTACTCGAACTATGGCTACACCTTC. It translates to CASSAGQGAVSYSNYGYTF.

V and J are TRBV28 and TRBJ2-3; D gene unclear. V lost 6 bases and J 3 bases, leaving 10 bases between the germline ends. Germline-derived CDR1 and CDR2 are MDHEN and SYDVKM. The CDR3 runs 13 residues. DNA for the CDR3: TGTGCCAGCAGATCCCAACTTACAGATACGCAGTATTTT. Amino acids: CASRSQLTDTQYF.

The chain links TRBV27 to TRBJ2-7; TRBD1 agrees at 9 bases. The ends lost 4 bases at V and 3 bases at J; junction bases unmatched: 4. The CDR3 consists of 14 residues. CDR1 is MNHEY and CDR2 is SMNVEV in the germline V gene (reference sequence). CDR3 loop: CASSWTGVDYEQYF. The CDR3 DNA sequence: TGTGCCAGCAGTTGGACAGGGGTGGACTACGAGCAGTACTTC.

This clone has a handful of counts. J is TRBJ1-2 and V is TRBV4-3; D unclear. Germline assignment: CDR1 LGHNA and CDR2 YSLEER. The V end lost 0 bases, the J end lost 4 bases, and 18 bases lay between the germline ends. This CDR3 comprises 17 residues. The CDR3 coding sequence is TGCGCCAGCAGCCAAGATCTAGAATCAACCGCTGCCTATGGCTACACCTTC. It translates to CASSQDLESTAAYGYTF.

The V gene is TRBV19, the J gene TRBJ1-1; 7 bases are shared with TRBD1. The germline V gene encodes CDR1 LNHDA and CDR2 SQIVND (reference sequence). Unmatched junction bases numbered 4, after V lost 3 bases and J lost 6 bases. The CDR3 loop spans 13 amino acids. Written as DNA, the CDR3 is TGTGCCAGTAGTATGGGCGGGACAGCTGAAGCTTTCTTT. Encoded protein: CASSMGGTAEAFF.

The rearrangement links TRBV27 to TRBJ1-1; maybe TRBD1 (5 bases). This CDR3 has 12 amino acids. Germline CDR1 MNHEY, CDR2 SMNVEV (reference sequence). Trimming removed 0 bases at V and 11 bases at J, with 10 bases between. In nucleotides, the CDR3 is TGTGCCAGCAGTTTATCCAGGGTGACGGCTTTCTTT. Translated: CASSLSRVTAFF.

This chain joins TRBV7-3 and TRBJ2-1; 11 nucleotides line up with TRBD2. The CDR3 has 16 residues. V gave up 2 bases and J gave up 4 bases; unmatched junction bases: 4. CDR1 is SGHTA, CDR2 FQGTGA, per germline. CDR3 DNA: TGTGCCAGCAGCTTACTAGCGGGAGGAACTTACAATGAGCAGTTCTTC. Protein sequence: CASSLLAGGTYNEQFF.

This sequence joins TRBV27 and TRBJ2-5, with D possibly matching TRBD1 (7 bases). Looked up from germline, CDR1 is MNHEY and CDR2 is SMNVEV (reference sequence). The CDR3 is made up of 14 amino acids. V was cut by 3 bases and J by 6 bases, with 14 bases left in between. The CDR3 loop is CASSFGGGRKTQYF. CDR3 in DNA: TGTGCCAGCAGTTTCGGAGGGGGCAGGAAGACCCAGTACTTC.

The chain uses TRBV6-1 and TRBJ1-2; 9 nucleotides align to TRBD1. CDR1 MNHNS and CDR2 SASEGT come from the germline V gene. This CDR3 contains 16 residues. J lost 3 bases, V lost 2 bases, and 7 bases had no gene match. In nucleotides, the CDR3 is TGTGCCAGCAGTGAAAGGGACAGGGCGGTAGACTATGGCTACACCTTC. It codes for CASSERDRAVDYGYTF.

V usage is TRBV4-3 and J usage is TRBJ1-3; D uncertain. Germline-derived CDR1 and CDR2 are LGHNA and YSLEER. V lost 2 bases, J lost 0 bases, and 14 bases lay in between. This CDR3 comprises 17 residues. Written as DNA, the CDR3 is TGCGCCAGCAGCCAAAACTATCGGGGTTCCTCTGGAAACACCATATATTTT. This gives the protein CASSQNYRGSSGNTIYF.

The chain is built from TRBV5-1 and TRBJ2-1, with TRBD1 as a possible D gene (6 bases). CDR1 is SGHRS and CDR2 is YFSETQ in the germline V gene. The CDR3 contains 14 residues. Trimming stripped 3 bases from V and 7 bases from J, with 14 bases between. Written as DNA, the CDR3 is TGCGCCAGCAGCTGGGCGGCAGGGGTGAATGAGCAGTTCTTC. Encoded protein: CASSWAAGVNEQFF.

The chain has TRBV6-5 and TRBJ2-7, with a weak D call TRBD1 (6 bases). Germline lookup yields CDR1 MNHEY and CDR2 SVGAGI. CDR3 length: 14 amino acids. Trimming cost V 0 bases and J 3 bases, with 9 bases left between them. The CDR3 DNA reads TGTGCCAGCAGTTACTCGAGGGGGTTCTACGAGCAGTACGTC. Encoded protein: CASSYSRGFYEQYV.

The chain has TRBV28 and TRBJ1-5; D not resolved. V was shortened by 3 bases and J by 2 bases, with 11 bases between the two germline ends. Germline V gene data show CDR1 as MDHEN and CDR2 as SYDVKM. The CDR3 has 15 residues. CDR3 coding DNA: TGTGCCAGCAGTTTCAGGTCTCTCGGCAATCAGCCCCAGCATTTT. Translating gives CASSFRSLGNQPQHF.

This chain connects TRBV5-1 to TRBJ1-2; D not certain. Germline lookup yields CDR1 SGHRS and CDR2 YFSETQ. Trimming stripped 3 bases from V and 6 bases from J, with 9 bases between. The CDR3 has 12 residues. This CDR3 is CASSWGDNGYTF. The CDR3 nucleotides are TGCGCCAGCAGCTGGGGAGATAATGGCTACACCTTC.

V and J are TRBV4-2 and TRBJ2-2; 9 bases are a match to TRBD1. The length of the CDR3 is 14 residues. Germline CDR1 is LGHNA and CDR2 is YNFKEQ. The V gene end was trimmed by 6 bases and the J gene end by 5 bases; junction bases not matched to a gene: 4. CDR3 bases: TGTGCCAGCAGTACAGGGGGCGGGACCGGGGAGCTGTTTTTT. The encoded protein is CASSTGGGTGELFF.

The V gene is TRBV5-4, the J gene TRBJ1-2; a possible D gene is TRBD1 (6 bases). Germline loops: CDR1 SGHNT, CDR2 YYREEE (reference sequence). This CDR3 is built from 15 residues. V shed 6 bases and J shed 1 base, with 16 bases lying between them. Here the CDR3 reads CASTQRDIINYGYTF. The CDR3 DNA sequence: TGTGCCAGCACCCAAAGGGACATCATTAACTATGGCTACACCTTC.

The chain couples TRBV19 to TRBJ1-5; no definite D call. Germline loops: CDR1 LNHDA, CDR2 SQIVND (reference sequence). Trimming left V 10 bases short and J 1 base short, with 8 bases between. CDR3 length: 12 amino acids. The CDR3 DNA follows: TGTGCCATTGGACTCAGCAATCAGCCCCAGCATTTT. It specifies CAIGLSNQPQHF.

This rearrangement joins TRBV19 to TRBJ2-1; 7 positions agree with TRBD2. This CDR3 comprises 14 residues. Germline loops: CDR1 LNHDA, CDR2 SQIVND (reference sequence). The J segment lost 4 bases and the V segment lost 1 base, leaving 1 base of the junction unmatched. The CDR3 region has the DNA TGTGCCAGTAGTATAGGTAGCGGGTACAATGAGCAGTTCTTC. Translated, it gives CASSIGSGYNEQFF.

The chain links TRBV7-8 to TRBJ2-5, with TRBD2 matching 15 bases. Unmatched junction bases numbered 10, after V lost 6 bases and J lost 5 bases. The CDR3 spans 17 residues. CDR1 is SGHVS and CDR2 is FQNEAQ in the germline V gene. The CDR3: CASREAGLAGGRETQYF. CDR3 in DNA: TGTGCCAGCAGGGAAGCCGGACTAGCGGGAGGGAGGGAGACCCAGTACTTC. The full variable domain, its missing parts supplied by reference TRBV7-8 and TRBJ2-5, is GAGVSQSPRYKVAKRGQDVALRCDPISGHVSLFWYQQALGQGPEFLTYFQNEAQLDKSGLPSDRFFAERPEGSVSTLKIQRTQQEDSAVYLCASREAGLAGGRETQYFGPGTRLLVL.

The V gene is TRBV5-1, the J gene TRBJ2-1; TRBD2 is a possible D gene (6 bases). Germline V lookup: CDR1 SGHRS, CDR2 YFSETQ. The V and J ends lost 4 bases and 0 bases respectively, with 17 bases between them. This CDR3 spans 17 amino acids. As DNA, the CDR3 is TGCGCCAGCAGCGCACTTTTAGCGGAAAGCTCCTACAATGAGCAGTTCTTC. Translated: CASSALLAESSYNEQFF.

J is TRBJ2-5 and V is TRBV6-5; D might be TRBD2 (6 bases). Germline V gene lookup returns CDR1 MNHEY and CDR2 SVGAGI. Deletions cut 3 bases from V and 3 bases from J, with 11 bases between. The CDR3 runs 14 residues. The CDR3 here is CASSYDSGEETQYF. The CDR3 DNA reads as TGTGCCAGCAGTTATGATAGCGGTGAAGAGACCCAGTACTTC.